This T cell receptor (beta chain) was documented in a study of T cells in Graves' hyperthyroidism and ophthalmopathy. Amplification of TCR beta CDR3 regions used RNA as the template. The study used the HTBI primer set for a first-round RT-PCR of the TCR CDR3. MiXCR, run by TCRdb on the multiplex PCR reads, gives a single entry per CDR3 protein. The sample has roughly 380,000 distinct CDR3 sequences, about a sixth seen once. Study-level findings and limits: Most thyroid clonotypes that were expanded above 0.001 also turned up in blood.

Per germline, CDR1 LNHDA and CDR2 SQIVND (reference sequence). V was shortened by 7 bases and J by 7 bases, with 20 bases between the two germline ends. The CDR3 consists of 15 residues. This clonotype was seen ten or more times. Its specificity is not known. Ophthalmopathy patients all had a Clinical Activity Score of at least 3, a NOSPECS grade of at least 4 and disease under 3 months old. Used for diagnoses were clinical symptoms, serum thyroxine and TRAb, thyroid ultrasound and orbital computed tomography. Sequenced sample: blood. The TCR comes from a woman in her thirties or forties with Graves' ophthalmopathy. The rearrangement uses TRBV19 and TRBJ1-5; D is uncertain. The CDR3 DNA follows: TGTGCCAGTACACCCACCGTAAGGTTGAGCCAGCCCCAGCATTTT. Its translation: CASTPTVRLSQPQHF.